These T cell receptor beta chains were read from a single sample in a study of post-analysis software for immune sequencing data. From the PCR reads, TCRdb called clonotypes with MiXCR, one entry per CDR3 protein. The sample consists of roughly 540,000 distinct CDR3 sequences, around 34% of them appearing once. The sample comprised blood. The receptor set was obtained from a girl aged 2-17 years with multiple sclerosis. The CDR3 runs from the conserved cysteine through the conserved F or W. D genes are given only for firm matches. Only part of the rows carry a size: once, few, many, or a class if the clone is expanded.

d_call clone_size v_call cdr3_aa
- - TRBV10-3 CAISESKIRRSGELFF
TRBD2 - TRBV7-3 CASSPQTSGTDTQYF
TRBD1 - TRBV5-1 CASSLAGTGDYEQYF
- many TRBV5-6 CASSTGEVNYEQYF
TRBD1 - TRBV5-6 CASSLGQGEPQHF
TRBD2 - TRBV4-1 CASSQDGGGAFLELFF
- few TRBV4-1 CASSLLGWNEQFF
TRBD2 few TRBV19 CASTTSGLAGGPSYNEQFF
TRBD2 - TRBV20-1 CSASISGGINREYEQYF
TRBD1 - TRBV20-1 CSARGRDRGSVNYGYTF